A selection of T cell receptor beta chains follows, all from one sample in a study of shared clonotypes between healthy human individuals. Libraries were prepared by immunoSEQ multiplex PCR; TCRdb keeps only in-frame clonotypes and omits some of them. The data contain millions of clones, about 95% of them singletons. The sequencing sample was made of naive CD8+ T cells sorted from blood. The receptors originated from a man aged 18-30 years in good health. The CDR3 runs from the conserved cysteine through the conserved F or W. Each record gives: D gene, V gene, J gene, CDR3 protein. The D gene is left open where the match is weak.

d_gene: .; v_gene: TRBV6-6; j_gene: TRBJ2-7; CDR3aa: CASSSRGRGAYEQYF
d_gene: .; v_gene: TRBV4-3; j_gene: TRBJ2-5; CDR3aa: CASSPTPGETQYF
d_gene: TRBD1; v_gene: TRBV30; j_gene: TRBJ2-5; CDR3aa: CACTFAQGAETQYF
d_gene: TRBD1; v_gene: TRBV5-3; j_gene: TRBJ1-1; CDR3aa: CAPPCGRGRWMNTEAFF
d_gene: TRBD2; v_gene: TRBV15; j_gene: TRBJ2-1; CDR3aa: CATSAGLAEVNEQFF
d_gene: .; v_gene: TRBV30; j_gene: TRBJ2-7; CDR3aa: CAWSRGAGEQYF
d_gene: TRBD1; v_gene: TRBV5-6; j_gene: TRBJ1-2; CDR3aa: CASSLEWTGTVYTF
d_gene: .; v_gene: TRBV6-1; j_gene: TRBJ2-1; CDR3aa: CASSETPGTYNEQFF
d_gene: .; v_gene: TRBV9; j_gene: TRBJ1-3; CDR3aa: CASSVERGSGNTIYF
d_gene: .; v_gene: TRBV2; j_gene: TRBJ2-5; CDR3aa: CASSEDRQSSFQETQYF
d_gene: .; v_gene: TRBV11-2; j_gene: TRBJ2-2; CDR3aa: CASNLLPGNTGELFF
d_gene: .; v_gene: TRBV27; j_gene: TRBJ2-3; CDR3aa: CASSFGLEGPSTDTQYF
d_gene: .; v_gene: TRBV9; j_gene: TRBJ2-3; CDR3aa: CASSVGGSDTQYF
d_gene: TRBD1; v_gene: TRBV28; j_gene: TRBJ1-4; CDR3aa: CASSLPQGFGGATNEKLFF
d_gene: .; v_gene: TRBV4-1; j_gene: TRBJ2-5; CDR3aa: CASSQVQAETQYF
d_gene: .; v_gene: TRBV11-2; j_gene: TRBJ2-7; CDR3aa: CASSLDGSYEQYF
d_gene: .; v_gene: TRBV11-2; j_gene: TRBJ1-1; CDR3aa: CASSLDPLAWTEAFF
d_gene: .; v_gene: TRBV21-1; j_gene: TRBJ2-7; CDR3aa: CASSRSDGGDEQYF
d_gene: TRBD1; v_gene: TRBV10-3; j_gene: TRBJ2-2; CDR3aa: CAISGSRDSFTGELFF
d_gene: TRBD2; v_gene: TRBV9; j_gene: TRBJ2-1; CDR3aa: CASSVVDSGRVSYNEQFF
d_gene: .; v_gene: TRBV5-1; j_gene: TRBJ1-2; CDR3aa: CASEGGGDYGYTF
d_gene: .; v_gene: TRBV6-5; j_gene: TRBJ2-7; CDR3aa: CASSYWGRGYEQYF
d_gene: .; v_gene: TRBV20-1; j_gene: TRBJ2-3; CDR3aa: CSARVVDTQYF
d_gene: .; v_gene: TRBV9; j_gene: TRBJ2-3; CDR3aa: CASSVQDGATDTQYF
d_gene: .; v_gene: TRBV5-6; j_gene: TRBJ2-7; CDR3aa: CASSSWEGRDEQYF
d_gene: .; v_gene: TRBV28; j_gene: TRBJ1-5; CDR3aa: CASSQSPGDGNQPQHF
d_gene: TRBD2; v_gene: TRBV7-9; j_gene: TRBJ2-1; CDR3aa: CASSHFGGGNNEQFF
d_gene: TRBD2; v_gene: TRBV27; j_gene: TRBJ2-3; CDR3aa: CASSRGAGAGTDTQYF
d_gene: .; v_gene: TRBV19; j_gene: TRBJ1-1; CDR3aa: CATRSSGIEAFF
d_gene: .; v_gene: TRBV4-3; j_gene: TRBJ2-1; CDR3aa: CASSQGVRANEQFF
d_gene: TRBD2; v_gene: TRBV7-9; j_gene: TRBJ2-1; CDR3aa: CASSGTGTSEAVPPVEQFF
d_gene: .; v_gene: TRBV27; j_gene: TRBJ2-7; CDR3aa: CASSLSAIYEQYF
d_gene: .; v_gene: TRBV19; j_gene: TRBJ2-2; CDR3aa: CASRPTRDTRNTGELFF
d_gene: .; v_gene: TRBV7-9; j_gene: TRBJ2-7; CDR3aa: CASSEGVSEQYF
d_gene: .; v_gene: TRBV7-9; j_gene: TRBJ2-7; CDR3aa: CASSPSTAGRYEQYF
d_gene: .; v_gene: TRBV28; j_gene: TRBJ2-1; CDR3aa: CASSLEQVSEQFF
d_gene: .; v_gene: TRBV9; j_gene: TRBJ2-7; CDR3aa: CASSVGEGWSYEQYF
d_gene: TRBD2; v_gene: TRBV27; j_gene: TRBJ2-2; CDR3aa: CASSLDAGGLGLFF
d_gene: .; v_gene: TRBV29-1; j_gene: TRBJ1-2; CDR3aa: CSVESSTLGYGYTF
d_gene: .; v_gene: TRBV7-9; j_gene: TRBJ2-3; CDR3aa: CASSLDGGPTDTQYF
d_gene: TRBD2; v_gene: TRBV6-1; j_gene: TRBJ2-2; CDR3aa: CAGGDLNTGELFF
d_gene: .; v_gene: TRBV6-1; j_gene: TRBJ2-2; CDR3aa: CASTFRSQYTGELFF
d_gene: TRBD2; v_gene: TRBV7-9; j_gene: TRBJ2-3; CDR3aa: CASSLGLAGERTDTQYF
d_gene: .; v_gene: TRBV2; j_gene: TRBJ1-2; CDR3aa: CASSERLLGYTF
d_gene: TRBD1; v_gene: TRBV7-2; j_gene: TRBJ1-5; CDR3aa: CASSLGQGHQPQHF
d_gene: TRBD1; v_gene: TRBV4-3; j_gene: TRBJ1-1; CDR3aa: CASSHVTGPTEAFF
d_gene: TRBD2; v_gene: TRBV7-9; j_gene: TRBJ2-1; CDR3aa: CASSFPAGAYNEQFF
d_gene: TRBD1; v_gene: TRBV30; j_gene: TRBJ1-2; CDR3aa: CACFSLGGQHYGYTF
d_gene: .; v_gene: TRBV13; j_gene: TRBJ2-1; CDR3aa: CASSPGETTNEQFF
d_gene: .; v_gene: TRBV11-1; j_gene: TRBJ2-5; CDR3aa: CASSLIFGETQYF
d_gene: .; v_gene: TRBV5-1; j_gene: TRBJ2-2; CDR3aa: CASSSGPGSPGELFF
d_gene: TRBD1; v_gene: TRBV4-1; j_gene: TRBJ1-4; CDR3aa: CASSPTGGIEKLFF
d_gene: .; v_gene: TRBV6-5; j_gene: TRBJ2-5; CDR3aa: CASSYGEEETQYF